The present TCR beta chain was sequenced within a study of immune cell composition in non-small cell lung cancer (dated by TCRdb to the late 2010s). For the wider study: To assign histologic subtype, which was mostly lung adenocarcinoma or squamous cell carcinoma, H&E was combined with p63, CK5, Napsin A and TTF-1 immunohistochemistry. In supplementary cohort #1, which comprised 10 lung adenocarcinoma cases, paired tumour/lung TCR-beta sequencing was performed and TIL populations were generated so that tumour reactivity could be assessed. Adaptive Biotechnologies TCR-beta sequencing was carried out on about 31 paired NSCLC tumour and non-adjacent lung specimens, as well as on roughly 28 tumour-only specimens. Several tumour specimens with TCR-beta data were rare histological subtypes and were excluded from the subtype comparisons.

The research as a whole found: The reactivity cohort was only approximately eleven cases, and tumour-reactive clones were not shown to share sequences with the dominant in vivo tumour-associated clones. In 10 adenocarcinoma cases, maximal tumour-associated clone frequency correlated strongly with TIL tumour reactivity, whereas overall clonality did not. Nearly half of NSCLC cases had tumour-associated clones >0.5%, found in 33% of adenocarcinomas compared with about 80% of squamous carcinomas. No significant correlation was found between smoking pack-years and tumour TCR-beta clonality.

TCR-beta CDR3 regions were amplified from genomic DNA by a two-step multiplex PCR, with the second step adding Illumina-compatible adaptors. As a commercial immunoSEQ service, TCR-beta immunosequencing was carried out on an Illumina platform. Concerning the study's data processing: Repertoires were summarised by productive clonality and by Top 10 Clones, defined as the percentage of T-cell templates derived from the ten most frequent sequences. Productive clonality had a range of 0 to 1, where 1 means a monoclonal population. Tumour-associated clones were defined as sequences comprising at least 0.1% of tumour T-cell templates but absent from matched non-adjacent lung, identified via log10 scatter plots. Analyses were done in GraphPad Prism7 and R, with Student's t-tests for two-group comparisons, ANOVA for stages, and linear regression for relationships. TCRdb obtained this table from immuneACCESS and retained in-frame rearrangements with V and J assigned. These tables miss some clones; where compared with another copy, unresolved V genes account for less than half of the shortfall, and the remainder is unexplained. V and J calls and clone size are as listed in that table; D and trimming were resolved from the DNA. The sample data list hundreds of clones, and approximately 88% of these were observed just once. Over 9.5% of the sample comes from the top ten.

Normal lung samples were non-adjacent lung tissue taken as far from the tumour as possible, at least 3 cm away, from the same patient. Frozen aliquots of unsorted single-cell suspensions were used for genomic DNA extraction with the QIAamp DNA kit. Tissues arrived within 2 hours after resection and were immediately processed into single-cell suspensions. Tissue was broken up mechanically, digested enzymatically with DNase I, collagenase I and hyaluronidase for 30 to 35 minutes at 37 degrees C, and then filtered and RBC-lysed. Relative to germline, V is 8 bases shorter and J is 0 bases shorter, with 14 bases between their ends. Inclusive of the bounding cysteine and phenylalanine, the CDR3 is 14 residues long. Only CDR3 DNA is held: 42 bases, read in frame from base 1. Per the germline V gene, ENHRY is the CDR1 and SYGVKD is the CDR2. In the case of this clone: The target of this receptor is not known. No base quality values were provided; no much bigger clone lies one nucleotide off.

The sequencing sample was made of non-adjacent lung tissue. The TCR sequence derives from a human donor with non-small cell lung cancer. The rearrangement combines TRBV10-3 with TRBJ2-7; TRBD2 is perhaps the D gene, given 8 matching bases. The DNA sequence follows: TGTGCCATCGGGACAGCGGGGGACTCCTACGAGCAGTACTTC. This codes for CAIGTAGDSYEQYF.